These 2 T cell receptor beta chains came from one sample sequenced in a study of T cells in Graves' hyperthyroidism and ophthalmopathy. The TCR beta CDR3 regions underwent amplification using RNA transcripts as the source. First-round RT-PCR with HTBI primers amplified the TCR CDR3 region. From the multiplex PCR reads, TCRdb called clonotypes with MiXCR, one entry per CDR3 protein. The data contain about 350,000 distinct CDR3 sequences, around 15% of them seen just once; the ten biggest clones take up roughly a fifth. The material sequenced was blood. The receptors were sampled from a woman in her fifties or sixties with Graves' ophthalmopathy.

The sample holds a few counts of this clonotype. The genes are TRBV20-1 and TRBJ2-3; 10 bases line up with TRBD2. This CDR3 spans 16 amino acids. With V trimmed by 0 bases and J by 4 bases, 7 bases remained unmatched. The germline V gene has CDR1 DFQATT and CDR2 SNEGSKA (reference sequence). In DNA form, the CDR3 reads TGCAGTGCTAGAGATCCTAGCGGGGGCTTTGCAGATACGCAGTATTTT. Translated, it gives CSARDPSGGFADTQYF.

This clonotype was recorded many times. This chain connects TRBV18 to TRBJ2-7; D ambiguous. V lost 2 bases, J lost 3 bases, and 11 bases lay in between. Germline CDR1 reads KGHSH; CDR2 reads LQKENI. The CDR3 runs 14 residues. The CDR3 DNA follows: TGTGCCAGCTCACCAACAAGAGTAGGCTACGAGCAGTACTTC. Translating gives CASSPTRVGYEQYF.